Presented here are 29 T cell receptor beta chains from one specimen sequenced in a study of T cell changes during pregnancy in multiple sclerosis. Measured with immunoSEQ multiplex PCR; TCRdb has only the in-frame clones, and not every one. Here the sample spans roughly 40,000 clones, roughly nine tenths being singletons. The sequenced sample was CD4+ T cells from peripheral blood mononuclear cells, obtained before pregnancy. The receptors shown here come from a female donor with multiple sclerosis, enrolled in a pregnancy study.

The CDR3 spells CASSFRGGDTQYF. CDR3 bases: TGTGCCAGCAGCTTTCGAGGCGGAGATACGCAGTATTTT. The chain has TRBV5-4 and TRBJ2-3; D uncertain. The CDR3 runs to 13 residues. The V gene's germline CDR1 is SGHNT and CDR2 YYREEE (reference sequence). V gave up 2 bases and J gave up 5 bases, with 9 bases separating them.

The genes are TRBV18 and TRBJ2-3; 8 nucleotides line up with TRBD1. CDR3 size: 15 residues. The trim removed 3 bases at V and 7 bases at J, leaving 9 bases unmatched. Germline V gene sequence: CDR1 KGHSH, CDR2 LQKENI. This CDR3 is CASSPLPGQENTQYF. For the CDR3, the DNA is TGTGCCAGCTCACCCCTCCCGGGACAGGAGAATACGCAGTATTTT.

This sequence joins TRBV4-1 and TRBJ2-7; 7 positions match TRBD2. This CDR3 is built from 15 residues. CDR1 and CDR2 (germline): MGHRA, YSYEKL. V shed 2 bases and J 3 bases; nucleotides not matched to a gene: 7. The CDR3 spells CASSQRLGGDYEQYF. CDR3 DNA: TGCGCCAGCAGCCAACGTTTGGGAGGGGACTACGAGCAGTACTTC.

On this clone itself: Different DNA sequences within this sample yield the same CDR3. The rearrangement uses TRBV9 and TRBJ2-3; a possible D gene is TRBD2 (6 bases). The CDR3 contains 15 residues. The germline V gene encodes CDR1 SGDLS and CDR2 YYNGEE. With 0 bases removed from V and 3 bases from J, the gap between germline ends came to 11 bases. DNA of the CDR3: TGTGCCAGCAGCGTAGTGGAGGGGCGAACAGATACGCAGTATTTT. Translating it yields CASSVVEGRTDTQYF.

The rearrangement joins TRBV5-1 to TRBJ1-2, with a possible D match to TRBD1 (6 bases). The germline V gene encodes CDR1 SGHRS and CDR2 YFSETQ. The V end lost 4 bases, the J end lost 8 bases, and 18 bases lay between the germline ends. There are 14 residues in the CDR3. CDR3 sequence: CASSEAGGPVGYTF. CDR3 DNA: TGCGCCAGCAGCGAAGCGGGGGGGCCGGTGGGCTACACCTTC.

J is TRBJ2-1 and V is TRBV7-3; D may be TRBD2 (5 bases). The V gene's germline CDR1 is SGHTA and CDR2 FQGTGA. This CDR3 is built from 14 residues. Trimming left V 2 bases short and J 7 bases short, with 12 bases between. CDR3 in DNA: TGTGCCAGCAGCTTACAGGCTAGCCCTAATGAGCAGTTCTTC. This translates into CASSLQASPNEQFF.

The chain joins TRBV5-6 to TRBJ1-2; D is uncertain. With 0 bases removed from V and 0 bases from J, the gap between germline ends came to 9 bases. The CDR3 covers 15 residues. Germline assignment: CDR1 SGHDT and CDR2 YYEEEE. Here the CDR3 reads CASSLGSAPNYGYTF. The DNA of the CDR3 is TGTGCCAGCAGCTTGGGGAGCGCCCCTAACTATGGCTACACCTTC.

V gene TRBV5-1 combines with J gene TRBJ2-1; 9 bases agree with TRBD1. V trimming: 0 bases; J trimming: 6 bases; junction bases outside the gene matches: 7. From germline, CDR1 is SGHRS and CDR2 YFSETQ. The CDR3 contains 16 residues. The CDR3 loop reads CASSLAPGQGPNEQFF. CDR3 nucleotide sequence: TGCGCCAGCAGCTTGGCCCCGGGACAGGGTCCCAATGAGCAGTTCTTC.

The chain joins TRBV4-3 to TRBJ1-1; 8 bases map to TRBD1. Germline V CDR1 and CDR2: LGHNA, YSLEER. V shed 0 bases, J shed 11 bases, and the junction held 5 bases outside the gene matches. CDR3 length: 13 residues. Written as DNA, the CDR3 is TGCGCCAGCAGCCAAGATTTCACAGGGGGGGCTTTCTTT. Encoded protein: CASSQDFTGGAFF.

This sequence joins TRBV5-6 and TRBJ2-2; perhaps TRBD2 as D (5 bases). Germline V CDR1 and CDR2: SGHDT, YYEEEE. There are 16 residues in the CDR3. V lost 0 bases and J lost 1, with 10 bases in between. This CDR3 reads CASSLGAGRNTGELFF. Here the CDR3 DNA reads TGTGCCAGCAGCTTGGGGGCGGGCAGGAACACCGGGGAGCTGTTTTTT.

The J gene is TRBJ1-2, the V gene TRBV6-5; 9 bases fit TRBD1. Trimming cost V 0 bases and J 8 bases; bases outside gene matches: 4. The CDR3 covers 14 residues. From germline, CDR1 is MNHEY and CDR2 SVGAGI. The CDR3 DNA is TGTGCCAGCAGTTACTCCGGGGACAGGGAAGGCTACACCTTC. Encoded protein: CASSYSGDREGYTF.

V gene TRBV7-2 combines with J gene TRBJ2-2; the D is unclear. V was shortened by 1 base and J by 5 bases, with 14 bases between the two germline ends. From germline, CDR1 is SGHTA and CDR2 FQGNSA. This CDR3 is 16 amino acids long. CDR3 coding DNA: TGTGCCAGCAGCTTAGATTATAGCCGTATTACCGGGGAGCTGTTTTTT. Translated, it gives CASSLDYSRITGELFF. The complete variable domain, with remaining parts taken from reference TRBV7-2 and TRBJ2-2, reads GAGVSQSPSNKVTEKGKDVELRCDPISGHTALYWYRQSLGQGLEFLIYFQGNSAPDKSGLPSDRFSAERTGGSVSTLTIQRTQQEDSAVYLCASSLDYSRITGELFFGEGSRLTVL.

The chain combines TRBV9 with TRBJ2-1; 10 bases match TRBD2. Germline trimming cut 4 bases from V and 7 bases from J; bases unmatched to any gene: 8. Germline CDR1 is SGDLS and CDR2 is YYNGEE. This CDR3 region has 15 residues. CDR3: CASSPGLAVGNEQFF. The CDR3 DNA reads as TGTGCCAGCAGCCCCGGACTAGCGGTGGGGAATGAGCAGTTCTTC.

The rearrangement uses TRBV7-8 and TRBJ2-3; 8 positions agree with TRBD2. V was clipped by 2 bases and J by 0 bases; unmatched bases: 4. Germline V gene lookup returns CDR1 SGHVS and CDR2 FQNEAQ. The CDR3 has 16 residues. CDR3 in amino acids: CASSLRGGPSTDTQYF. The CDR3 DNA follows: TGTGCCAGCAGCTTACGGGGGGGCCCCAGCACAGATACGCAGTATTTT. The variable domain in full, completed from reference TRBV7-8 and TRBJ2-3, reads GAGVSQSPRYKVAKRGQDVALRCDPISGHVSLFWYQQALGQGPEFLTYFQNEAQLDKSGLPSDRFFAERPEGSVSTLKIQRTQQEDSAVYLCASSLRGGPSTDTQYFGPGTRLTVL.

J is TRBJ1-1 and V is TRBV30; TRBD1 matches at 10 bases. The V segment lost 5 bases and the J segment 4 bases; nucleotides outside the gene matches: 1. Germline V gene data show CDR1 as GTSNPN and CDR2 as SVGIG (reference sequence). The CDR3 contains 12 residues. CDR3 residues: CAWGDRGTEAFF. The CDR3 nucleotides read TGTGCCTGGGGGGACAGGGGCACTGAAGCTTTCTTT.

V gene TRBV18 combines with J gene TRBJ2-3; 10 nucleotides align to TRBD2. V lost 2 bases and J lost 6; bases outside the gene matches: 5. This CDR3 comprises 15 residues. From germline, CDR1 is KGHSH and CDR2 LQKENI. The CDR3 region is CASSPFQRGGDTQYF. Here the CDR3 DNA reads TGTGCCAGCTCACCATTCCAGCGGGGGGGCGATACGCAGTATTTT.

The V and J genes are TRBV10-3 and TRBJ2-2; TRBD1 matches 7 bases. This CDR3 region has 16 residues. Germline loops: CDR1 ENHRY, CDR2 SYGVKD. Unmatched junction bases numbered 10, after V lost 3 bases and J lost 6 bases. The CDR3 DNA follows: TGTGCCATCAGTGACGCGAGGGGGCGCCCCGCCGGGGAGCTGTTTTTT. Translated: CAISDARGRPAGELFF.

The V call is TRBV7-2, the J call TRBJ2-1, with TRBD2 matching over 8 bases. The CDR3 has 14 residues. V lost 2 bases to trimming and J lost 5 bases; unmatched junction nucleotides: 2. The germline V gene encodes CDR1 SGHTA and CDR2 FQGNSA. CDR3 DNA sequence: TGTGCCAGCAGCTTATACGGGGGGGACAATGAGCAGTTCTTC. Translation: CASSLYGGDNEQFF.

CDR3 sequence: CASSPSAGRVGQPQHF. CDR3 bases: TGTGCCAGCAGCCCCTCAGCCGGCAGGGTAGGACAGCCCCAGCATTTT. V usage is TRBV27 and J usage is TRBJ1-5; perhaps TRBD1 as D (5 bases). Germline V gene sequence: CDR1 MNHEY, CDR2 SMNVEV (reference sequence). Between the trimmed V and J ends, which lost 6 bases and 7 bases, there was a span of 22 bases. The CDR3 is 16 amino acids.

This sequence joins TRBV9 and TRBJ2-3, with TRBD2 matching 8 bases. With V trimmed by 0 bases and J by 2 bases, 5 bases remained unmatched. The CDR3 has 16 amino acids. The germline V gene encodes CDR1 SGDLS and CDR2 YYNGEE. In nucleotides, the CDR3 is TGTGCCAGCAGCGTAGACGGGACTAGAAACACAGATACGCAGTATTTT. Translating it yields CASSVDGTRNTDTQYF. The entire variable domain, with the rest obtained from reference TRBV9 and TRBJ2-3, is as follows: DSGVTQTPKHLITATGQRVTLRCSPRSGDLSVYWYQQSLDQGLQFLIQYYNGEERAKGNILERFSAQQFPDLHSELNLSSLELGDSALYFCASSVDGTRNTDTQYFGPGTRLTVL.

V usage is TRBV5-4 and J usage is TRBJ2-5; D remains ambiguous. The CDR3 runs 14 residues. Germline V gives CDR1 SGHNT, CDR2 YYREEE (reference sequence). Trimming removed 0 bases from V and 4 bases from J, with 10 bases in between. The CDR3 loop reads CASSLDPGLETQYF. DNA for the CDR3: TGTGCCAGCAGCTTGGACCCAGGTCTAGAGACCCAGTACTTC. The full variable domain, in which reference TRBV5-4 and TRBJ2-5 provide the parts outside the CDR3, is ETGVTQSPTHLIKTRGQQVTLRCSSQSGHNTVSWYQQALGQGPQFIFQYYREEENGRGNFPPRFSGLQFPNYSSELNVNALELDDSALYLCASSLDPGLETQYFGPGTRLLVL.

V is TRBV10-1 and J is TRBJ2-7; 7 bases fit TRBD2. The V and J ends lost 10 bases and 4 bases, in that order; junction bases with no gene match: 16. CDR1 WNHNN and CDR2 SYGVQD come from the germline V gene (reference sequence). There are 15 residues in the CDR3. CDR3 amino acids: CATWTRRRRFYEQYF. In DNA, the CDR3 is TGCGCCACGTGGACTAGACGTAGACGGTTTTACGAGCAGTACTTC.

CDR3 loop: CATSRAGLTYSYEQYF. The CDR3 nucleotides read TGTGCCACCAGCAGAGCGGGGTTAACCTACTCCTACGAGCAGTACTTC. J is TRBJ2-7 and V is TRBV15; TRBD2 is a possible D gene (5 bases). Germline V gene lookup returns CDR1 LNHNV and CDR2 YYDKDF (reference sequence). Trimming took 1 base from V and 0 from J, leaving 13 bases between them. The CDR3 runs 16 residues.

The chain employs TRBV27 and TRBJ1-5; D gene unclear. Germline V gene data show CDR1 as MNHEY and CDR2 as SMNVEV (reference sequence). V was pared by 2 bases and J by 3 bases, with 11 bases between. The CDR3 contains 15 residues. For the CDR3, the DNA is TGTGCCAGCAGTTTACGTTCGGGGTACAATCAGCCCCAGCATTTT. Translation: CASSLRSGYNQPQHF.

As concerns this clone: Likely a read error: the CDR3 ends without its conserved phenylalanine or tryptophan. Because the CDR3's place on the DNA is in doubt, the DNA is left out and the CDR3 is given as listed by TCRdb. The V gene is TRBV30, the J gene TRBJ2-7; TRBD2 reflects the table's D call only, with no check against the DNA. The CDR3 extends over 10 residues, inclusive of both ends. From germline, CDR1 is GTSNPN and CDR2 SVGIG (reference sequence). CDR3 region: CAWSVSADPP.

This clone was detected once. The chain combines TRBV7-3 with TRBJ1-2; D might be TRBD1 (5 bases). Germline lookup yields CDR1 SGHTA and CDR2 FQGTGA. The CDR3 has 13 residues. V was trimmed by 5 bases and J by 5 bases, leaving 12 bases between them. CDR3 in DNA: TGTGCCAGCAGCCCCTCGGGGGATTATGGCTACACCTTC. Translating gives CASSPSGDYGYTF.

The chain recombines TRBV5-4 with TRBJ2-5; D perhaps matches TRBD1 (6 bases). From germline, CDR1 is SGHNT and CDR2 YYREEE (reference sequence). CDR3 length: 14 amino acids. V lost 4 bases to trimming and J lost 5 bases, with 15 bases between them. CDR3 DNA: TGTGCCAGCAGCCCTCAGGGGAATTCGGAGACCCAGTACTTC. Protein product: CASSPQGNSETQYF. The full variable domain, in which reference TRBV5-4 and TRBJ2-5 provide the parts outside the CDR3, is ETGVTQSPTHLIKTRGQQVTLRCSSQSGHNTVSWYQQALGQGPQFIFQYYREEENGRGNFPPRFSGLQFPNYSSELNVNALELDDSALYLCASSPQGNSETQYFGPGTRLLVL.

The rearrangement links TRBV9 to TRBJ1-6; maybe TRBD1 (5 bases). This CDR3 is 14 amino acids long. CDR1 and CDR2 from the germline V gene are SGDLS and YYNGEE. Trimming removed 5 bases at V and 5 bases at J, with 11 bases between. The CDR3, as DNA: TGTGCCAGCAGGGGACTCCGGGATAATTCACCCCTCCACTTT. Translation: CASRGLRDNSPLHF.

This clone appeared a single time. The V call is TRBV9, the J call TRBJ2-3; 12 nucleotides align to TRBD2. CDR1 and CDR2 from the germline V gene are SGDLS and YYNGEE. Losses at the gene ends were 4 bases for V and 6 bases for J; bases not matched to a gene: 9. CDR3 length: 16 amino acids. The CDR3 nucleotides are TGTGCCAGCAGCTTGCGACTAGCGGGAGATCCGGATACGCAGTATTTT. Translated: CASSLRLAGDPDTQYF.